This T cell receptor beta chain was sequenced in a study of CD8 T cells in ankylosing spondylitis. Study-wide results and caveats: For ankylosing spondylitis blood, a TCR beta motif of roughly 8 highly homologous variants appeared characteristic. Within peripheral blood, clones linked to disease were CD8+ and relatively rare.

This clonotype was recorded many times. No antigen is known for it. One entry per CDR3 protein, called by TCRdb with MiXCR from the 5' RACE reads. The repertoire holds 800,000 to 900,000 distinct CDR3 sequences, with roughly 12% as singletons. Sequencing input: blood, either unsorted or a sorted T cell fraction (not recorded which). The clonotype was recovered from a male donor with ankylosing spondylitis.

CDR3 sequence reads: CSVARRTNTGELFF. The CDR3 nucleotides are TGCAGCGTTGCTCGCAGGACGAACACCGGGGAGCTGTTTTTT. The J gene is TRBJ2-2, the V gene TRBV29-1, with D uncertain. CDR1 and CDR2 from the germline V gene are SQVTM and ANQGSEA. V lost 4 bases to trimming and J lost 0 bases, with 9 bases between them. This CDR3 has 14 amino acids.